This record concerns one T cell receptor (beta chain) sequence. The V end was cut by 2 bases, the J end by 7 bases, with 14 bases between. CDR3 size: 14 residues. The germline V gene has CDR1 MNHEY and CDR2 SVGAGI. Method: immunoSEQ multiplex PCR; TCRdb's copy keeps in-frame clones and lacks some. The repertoire holds 65,000 to 80,000 clones, with 90% to 95% as singletons. The data are from a study of technical replicates of blood from four donors. The sequence was obtained from a human donor in good health. The chain employs TRBV6-5 and TRBJ1-1; a possible D gene is TRBD1 (5 bases). Sequenced material: T cells isolated from PBMCs. The DNA of the CDR3 is TGTGCCAGCAGTTACGGGATAGGAGACAGTGAAGCTTTCTTT. It encodes CASSYGIGDSEAFF.